These 4 T cell receptor beta chains came from one sample sequenced in a study of cytomegalovirus exposure and HLA in healthy donors. Researchers ran the PCR with 60 Vbeta and 13 Jbeta primers. TCRdb's copy holds only in-frame clones and misses some; the assay was immunoSEQ multiplex PCR. The data contain fewer than 200,000 clones, roughly 89% of them singletons. The material sequenced was PBMCs. Receptor source: a young woman in good health and CMV-seronegative.

V is TRBV30 and J is TRBJ2-3; D is ambiguous. V lost 4 bases and J lost 3, with 14 bases in between. This CDR3 region has 14 residues. Germline V CDR1 and CDR2: GTSNPN, SVGIG (reference sequence). CDR3 in DNA: TGTGCCTGGACCCCAACTGGGCTTACAGATACGCAGTATTTT. It yields the protein CAWTPTGLTDTQYF.

This clone occurred a few times. The V gene is TRBV30, the J gene TRBJ1-1; no definite D call. Germline assignment: CDR1 GTSNPN and CDR2 SVGIG (reference sequence). V lost 0 bases and J 6 bases, leaving 11 bases between the germline ends. The CDR3 is made up of 13 amino acids. The CDR3 DNA reads TGTGCCTGGAGTGTACGATCGCAGGCTGAAGCTTTCTTT. It encodes CAWSVRSQAEAFF.

Points on this clone: Additional DNA sequences in this sample encode the identical CDR3. The chain joins TRBV5-1 to TRBJ2-3, with a tentative D call TRBD1 (5 bases). Between the trimmed V and J ends, which lost 3 bases and 3 bases, there was a span of 14 bases. This CDR3 is built from 15 residues. Germline CDR1 and CDR2: SGHRS and YFSETQ. The CDR3 loop is CASSSPLGRTDTQYF. In DNA form, the CDR3 reads TGCGCCAGCAGCTCCCCCTTGGGGCGAACAGATACGCAGTATTTT.

The rearrangement joins TRBV20-1 to TRBJ2-5, with TRBD1 as a possible D gene (6 bases). TRBJ2-7 explains the end of the DNA better; the J call may be wrong. The CDR3 consists of 11 residues. Germline V lookup: CDR1 DFQATT, CDR2 SNEGSKA (reference sequence). The CDR3 sequence is CSARLRGEQYF. CDR3 DNA sequence: TGCAGTGCTAGGCTCAGGGGCGAGCAGTACTTC.